This is a list of T cell receptor beta chains from one sample in a study of blood T cells in healthy people across ages. TCRdb recomputed calls from the 5' RACE reads with MiXCR, one row per CDR3 protein. The table records hundreds of thousands of distinct CDR3 sequences, 58% of them present only once. Sequencing input: blood. Receptors originate from a man aged 25 to 40 in good health. The CDR3 runs from the conserved cysteine through the conserved F or W. The D gene is left open where the match is weak. For some rows the clone size is stated as once, few or many, or as a class when expanded; others skip it.

D	length	V	size	J	DNA	CDR3
NA	13	TRBV6-5	NA	TRBJ1-2	TGTGCCAGCAGAGCCGACAGAAGCAATGGCTACACCTTC	CASRADRSNGYTF
NA	13	TRBV7-2	few	TRBJ1-2	TGTGCCAGCAGCTTTCAATATCCAGATGGCTACACCTTC	CASSFQYPDGYTF
NA	14	TRBV4-2	NA	TRBJ2-7	TGTGCCAGCAGCCTTAATGGGGGTTCGGAGGAGCAGTACTTC	CASSLNGGSEEQYF
NA	14	TRBV28	once	TRBJ2-7	TGCGCCAGCAGTTTAGGACCCCGAACCTACGAGCAGTACTTC	CASSLGPRTYEQYF
NA	16	TRBV7-2	NA	TRBJ2-5	TGTGCCAGCAGCACGCCGCTAGCCCACCTGCGCAATGAGCAGTACTTC	CASSTPLAHLRNEQYF
TRBD1	15	TRBV20-1	once	TRBJ2-5	TGCAGTGCTGGGGACAGAAGGGAATCCCAAGAGACCCAGTACTTC	CSAGDRRESQETQYF
TRBD2	16	TRBV6-6	few	TRBJ2-3	TGTGCCAGCAAAGATGGACTAGCGGGTTACACAGATACGCAGTATTTT	CASKDGLAGYTDTQYF
TRBD1	15	TRBV18	NA	TRBJ1-2	TGTGCCAGCTCGGCCCTGCAGGGACAGGGTTTTGGCTACACCTTC	CASSALQGQGFGYTF
TRBD2	18	TRBV7-8	NA	TRBJ2-7	TGTGCCAGCAGCTTAGTCTTGGGGTTTAGCGGGGGTCTCTACGAGCAGTACTTC	CASSLVLGFSGGLYEQYF
NA	16	TRBV20-1	NA	TRBJ2-1	TGCAGTGCTGTCGGACAGCGGGCCTTCTCCTACAATGAGCAGTTCTTC	CSAVGQRAFSYNEQFF